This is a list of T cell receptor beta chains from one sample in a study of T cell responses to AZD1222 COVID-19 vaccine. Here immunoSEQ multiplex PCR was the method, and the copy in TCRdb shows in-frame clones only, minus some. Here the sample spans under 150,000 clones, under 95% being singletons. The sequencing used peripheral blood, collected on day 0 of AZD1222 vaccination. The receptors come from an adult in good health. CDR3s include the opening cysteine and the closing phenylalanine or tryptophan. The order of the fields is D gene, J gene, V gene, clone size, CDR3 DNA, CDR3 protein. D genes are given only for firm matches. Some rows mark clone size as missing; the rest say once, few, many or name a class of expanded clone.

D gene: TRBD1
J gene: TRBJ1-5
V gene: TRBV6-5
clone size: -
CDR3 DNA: TGTGCCAGCAGTTCTGACAGGGGGCCAAATCAGCCCCAGCATTTT
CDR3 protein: CASSSDRGPNQPQHF

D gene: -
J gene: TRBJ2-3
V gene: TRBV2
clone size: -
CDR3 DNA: TGTGCCAGCACCCGATACCCGGGGGAGAGCACAGATACGCAGTATTTT
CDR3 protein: CASTRYPGESTDTQYF

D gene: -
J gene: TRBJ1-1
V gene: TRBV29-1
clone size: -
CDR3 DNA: TGCAGCGTAGAGGCTTTTAGACAGGCCGATACGTATTTCACTGAAGCTTTCTTT
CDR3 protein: CSVEAFRQADTYFTEAFF

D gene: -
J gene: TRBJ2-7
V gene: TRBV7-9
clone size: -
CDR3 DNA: TGTGCCAGCATCCCAGACAGGTTCAAGATCAACGAGCAGTACTTC
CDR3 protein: CASIPDRFKINEQYF

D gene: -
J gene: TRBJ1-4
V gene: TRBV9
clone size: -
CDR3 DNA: TGTGCCAGCAGCGTGGGGGGCAGGGAAGGAGAAAAACTGTTTTTT
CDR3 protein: CASSVGGREGEKLFF

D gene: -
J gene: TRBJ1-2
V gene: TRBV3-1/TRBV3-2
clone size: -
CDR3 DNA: TGTGCCAGCAGCCACGCATGGAAGGAGCTCTATGGCTACACCTTC
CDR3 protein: CASSHAWKELYGYTF

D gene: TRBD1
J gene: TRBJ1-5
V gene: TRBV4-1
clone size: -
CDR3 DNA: TGCGCCAGCAGCCAAAGGACAGGGGACAATCAGCCCCAGCATTTT
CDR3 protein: CASSQRTGDNQPQHF

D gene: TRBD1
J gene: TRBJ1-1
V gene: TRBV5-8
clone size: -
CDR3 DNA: TGTGCCAGCAGCCTTATGCGAGGGACAGGGGTGTACACTGAAGCTTTCTTT
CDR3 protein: CASSLMRGTGVYTEAFF

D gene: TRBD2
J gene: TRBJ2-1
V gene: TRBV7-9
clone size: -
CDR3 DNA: TGTGCCAGCAGCCCCGAACTAGCGGGACGTAATGAGCAGTTCTTC
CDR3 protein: CASSPELAGRNEQFF

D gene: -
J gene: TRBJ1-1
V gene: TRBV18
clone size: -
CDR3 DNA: TGTGCCAGCTCACGGGACTCGAACACTGAAGCTTTCTTT
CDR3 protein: CASSRDSNTEAFF

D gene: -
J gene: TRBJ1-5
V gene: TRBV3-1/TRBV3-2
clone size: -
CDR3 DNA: TGTGCCAGCAGCCAAGCTCAGGGTAATTTGCAGCCCCAGCATTTT
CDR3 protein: CASSQAQGNLQPQHF

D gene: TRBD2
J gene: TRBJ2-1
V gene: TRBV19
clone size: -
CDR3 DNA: TGTGCCAGTAGCTCCCCTAGCGGGAACGACGATGAGCAGTTCTTC
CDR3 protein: CASSSPSGNDDEQFF

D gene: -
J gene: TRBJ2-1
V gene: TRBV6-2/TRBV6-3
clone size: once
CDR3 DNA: TGTGCCAGCAGTCCGACCCTTCTCAATGAGCAGTTCTTC
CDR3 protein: CASSPTLLNEQFF

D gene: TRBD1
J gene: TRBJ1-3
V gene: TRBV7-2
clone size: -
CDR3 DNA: TGTGCCAGCAGCTTAGGCTACAGGGGAGCCTCTGGAAACACCATATATTTT
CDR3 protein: CASSLGYRGASGNTIYF

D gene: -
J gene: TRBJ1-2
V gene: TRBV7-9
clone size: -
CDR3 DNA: TGTGCCAGCAGCTTTACTGTGGATATACGCAGGGGTTCTTATGGCTACACCTTC
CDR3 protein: CASSFTVDIRRGSYGYTF

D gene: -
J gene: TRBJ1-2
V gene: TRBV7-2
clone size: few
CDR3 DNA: TGTGCCAGCAGCCGACCGTCCTATGGCTACACCTTC
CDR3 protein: CASSRPSYGYTF

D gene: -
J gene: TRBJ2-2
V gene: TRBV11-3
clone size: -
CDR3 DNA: TGTGCCAGCAGCTCCCTGAGCGGGGAGCTGTTTTTT
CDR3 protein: CASSSLSGELFF

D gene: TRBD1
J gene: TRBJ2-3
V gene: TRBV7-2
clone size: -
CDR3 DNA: TGTGCCAGCAGTTGGACAGGGTTGACCACAGATACGCAGTATTTT
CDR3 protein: CASSWTGLTTDTQYF

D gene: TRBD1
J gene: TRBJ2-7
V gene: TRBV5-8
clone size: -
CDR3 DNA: TGTGCCAGCAGCTTCTTTGGGACAGGGACCTACGAGCAGTACTTC
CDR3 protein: CASSFFGTGTYEQYF

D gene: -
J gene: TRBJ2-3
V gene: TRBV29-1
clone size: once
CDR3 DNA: TGCAGCGTTGAAGTCCGGGCCTCAGGGCCAGATACGCAGTATTTT
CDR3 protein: CSVEVRASGPDTQYF

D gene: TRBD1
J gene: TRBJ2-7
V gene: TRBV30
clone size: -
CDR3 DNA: TGTGCCTGGAGCTGGACAGGGATCCCCTACGAGCAGTACTTC
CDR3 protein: CAWSWTGIPYEQYF

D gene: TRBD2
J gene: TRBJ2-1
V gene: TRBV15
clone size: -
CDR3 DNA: TGTGCCACCAGCAAATCGTTACTAGCGTCAGTCGGGGGCAATGAGCAGTTCTTC
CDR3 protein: CATSKSLLASVGGNEQFF

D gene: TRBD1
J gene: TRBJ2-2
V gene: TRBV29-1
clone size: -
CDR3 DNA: TGCAGCGTCTTAAGACAGGGTGGGAACACCGGGGAGCTGTTTTTT
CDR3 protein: CSVLRQGGNTGELFF

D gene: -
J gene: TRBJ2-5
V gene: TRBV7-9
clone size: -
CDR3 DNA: TGTGCCAGCAGCTTGGGGGGACTCGGAGAGACCCAGTACTTC
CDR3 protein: CASSLGGLGETQYF

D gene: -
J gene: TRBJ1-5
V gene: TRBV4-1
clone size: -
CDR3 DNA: TGCGCCAGCAGCCAAGTTCACCAGGGCAATCAGCCCCAGCATTTT
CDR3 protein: CASSQVHQGNQPQHF

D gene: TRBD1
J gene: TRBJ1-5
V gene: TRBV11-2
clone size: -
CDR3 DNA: TGTGCCAGCAGCCAGGCAGGGGGGGTCAATCAGCCCCAGCATTTT
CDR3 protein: CASSQAGGVNQPQHF

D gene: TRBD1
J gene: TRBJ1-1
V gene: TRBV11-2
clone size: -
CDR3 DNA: TGTGCCAGCAGCAAGGTCCCGACAGGGACGTTGGAAGCTTTCTTT
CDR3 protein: CASSKVPTGTLEAFF

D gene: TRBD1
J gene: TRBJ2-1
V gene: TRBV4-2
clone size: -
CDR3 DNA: TGTGCCAGCAGCCGTACAGGGGTAGGTGAGCAGTTCTTC
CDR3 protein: CASSRTGVGEQFF

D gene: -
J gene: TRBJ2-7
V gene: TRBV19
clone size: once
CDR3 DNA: TGTGCCAGTAGTATGGGTTTGGGGACAAAATACGAGCAGTACTTC
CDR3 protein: CASSMGLGTKYEQYF

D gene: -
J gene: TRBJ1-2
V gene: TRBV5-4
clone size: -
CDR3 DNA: TGTGCCAGCAGCTTGGCTTTGGGTCTCCAGGAGTTCTACACCTTC
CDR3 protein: CASSLALGLQEFYTF

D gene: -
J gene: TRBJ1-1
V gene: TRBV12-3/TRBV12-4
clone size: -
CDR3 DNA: TGTGCCAGCAGTTCCGCGGGTAGGGTTGAAGCTTTCTTT
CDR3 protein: CASSSAGRVEAFF

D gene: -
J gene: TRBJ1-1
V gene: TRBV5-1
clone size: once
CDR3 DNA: TGCGCCAGCGGTGGGGGGCCGGGCACTGAAGCTTTCTTT
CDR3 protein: CASGGGPGTEAFF

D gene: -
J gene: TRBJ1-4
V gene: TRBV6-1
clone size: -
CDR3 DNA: TGTGCCAGCAGTGAAACCTTCCGAGAAAAACTGTTTTTT
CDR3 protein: CASSETFREKLFF

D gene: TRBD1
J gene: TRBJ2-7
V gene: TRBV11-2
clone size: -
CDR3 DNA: TGTGCCAGCAGCTTAGAGGGACAGACCTACGAGCAGTACTTC
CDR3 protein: CASSLEGQTYEQYF

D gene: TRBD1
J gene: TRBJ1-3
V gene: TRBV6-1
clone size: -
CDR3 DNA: TGTGCCAGCAGTGAAGGCGTCAGGGGGAATGGAAACACCATATATTTT
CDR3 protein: CASSEGVRGNGNTIYF

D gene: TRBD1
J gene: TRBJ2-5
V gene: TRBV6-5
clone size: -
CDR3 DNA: TGTGCCAGCAGAAGGGACAGCGCCGGGACCCAGTACTTC
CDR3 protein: CASRRDSAGTQYF

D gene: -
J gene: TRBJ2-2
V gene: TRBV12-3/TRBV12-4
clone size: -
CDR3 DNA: TGTGCCAGCAGTTTAGTGGGCGGCGGGGAGCTGTTTTTT
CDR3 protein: CASSLVGGGELFF

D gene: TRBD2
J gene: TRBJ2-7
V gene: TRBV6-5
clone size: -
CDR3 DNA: TGTGCCAGCGAAGGGGGAACTAGCGGTAGTTACGAGCAGTACTTC
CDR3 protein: CASEGGTSGSYEQYF

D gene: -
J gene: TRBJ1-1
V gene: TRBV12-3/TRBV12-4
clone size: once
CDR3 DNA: TGTGCCAGCCGGGAGCCCATGAACACTGAAGCTTTCTTT
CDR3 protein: CASREPMNTEAFF

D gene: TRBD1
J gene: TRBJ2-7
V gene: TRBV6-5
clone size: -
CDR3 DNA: TGTGCCAGCAGACCTAGGACAGGGGGTTCCCACGAGCAGTACTTC
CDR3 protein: CASRPRTGGSHEQYF

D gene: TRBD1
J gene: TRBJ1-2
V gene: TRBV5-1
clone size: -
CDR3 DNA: TGCGCCAGCAGCTTGGAAGGGGGCGACGGTGGCTACACCTTC
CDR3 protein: CASSLEGGDGGYTF

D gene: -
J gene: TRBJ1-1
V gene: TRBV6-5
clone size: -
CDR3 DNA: TGTGCCAGCAGTTTTCTTCAAGGAACTGAAGCTTTCTTT
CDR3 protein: CASSFLQGTEAFF

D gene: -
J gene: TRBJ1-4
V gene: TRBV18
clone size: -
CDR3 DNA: TGTGCCAGCTCACCTTCCCGGGGCCCCCAAAGTGAAAAACTGTTTTTT
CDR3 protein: CASSPSRGPQSEKLFF

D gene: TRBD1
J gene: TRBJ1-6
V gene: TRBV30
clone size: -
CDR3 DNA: TGTGCCTGGAAGGGACAGGGCAATTCACCCCTCCACTTT
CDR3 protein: CAWKGQGNSPLHF

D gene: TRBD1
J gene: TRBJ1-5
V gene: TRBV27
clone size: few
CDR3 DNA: TGTGCCAGCAGTTCACGGGACAGTCTCTATAGCAATCAGCCCCAGCATTTT
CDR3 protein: CASSSRDSLYSNQPQHF

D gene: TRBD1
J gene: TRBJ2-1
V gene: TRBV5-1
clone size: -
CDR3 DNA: TGCGCCAGCAGCTTGGCCGTGGGACAGGGGTACAATGAGCAGTTCTTC
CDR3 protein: CASSLAVGQGYNEQFF

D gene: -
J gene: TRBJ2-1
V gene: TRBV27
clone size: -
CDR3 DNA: TGTGCCAGCAGTTCCCCAAGCGGAAGCTCCTACAATGAGCAGTTCTTC
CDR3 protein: CASSSPSGSSYNEQFF

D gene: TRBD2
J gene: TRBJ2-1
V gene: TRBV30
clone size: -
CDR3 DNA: TGTGCCTGGAGTGGAATGTCGGGGGGGCCTAATGAGCAGTTCTTC
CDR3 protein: CAWSGMSGGPNEQFF

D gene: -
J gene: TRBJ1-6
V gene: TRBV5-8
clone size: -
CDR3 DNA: TGTGCCAGCAGCTTTCCCCGCGGATCCTTGGGATCACCCCTCCACTTT
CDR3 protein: CASSFPRGSLGSPLHF

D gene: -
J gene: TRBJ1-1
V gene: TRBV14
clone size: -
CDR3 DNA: TGTGCCAGCAGCCCCTACTTCGGGACAATGAACACTGAAGCTTTCTTT
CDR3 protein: CASSPYFGTMNTEAFF

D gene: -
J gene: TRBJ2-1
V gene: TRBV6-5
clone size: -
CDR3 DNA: TGTGCCAGCAGTTACGGGACGGTGAACAATGAGCAGTTCTTC
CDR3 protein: CASSYGTVNNEQFF

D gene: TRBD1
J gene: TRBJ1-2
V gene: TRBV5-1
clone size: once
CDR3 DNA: TGCGCCAGCAGTAAGGACAGGGGAGATGGCTACACCTTC
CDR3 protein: CASSKDRGDGYTF

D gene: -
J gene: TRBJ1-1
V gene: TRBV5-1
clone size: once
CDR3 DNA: TGCGCCAGCAGCTTGGTGAGGATGAACACTGAAGCTTTCTTT
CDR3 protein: CASSLVRMNTEAFF

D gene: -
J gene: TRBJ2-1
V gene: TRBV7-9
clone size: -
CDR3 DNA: TGTGCCAGCAGCTTAGGAGTAGCGGAGAGCTCCTACAATGAGCAGTTCTTC
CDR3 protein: CASSLGVAESSYNEQFF

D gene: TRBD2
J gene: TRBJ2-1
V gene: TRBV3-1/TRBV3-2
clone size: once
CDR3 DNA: TGTGCCAGCAGCCCAATTGCGGGGGGTTACAATGAGCAGTTCTTC
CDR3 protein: CASSPIAGGYNEQFF

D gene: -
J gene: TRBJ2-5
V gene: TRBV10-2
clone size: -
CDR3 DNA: TGCGCCAGCAGTCGAACCCACGGGGACCAAGAGACCCAGTACTTC
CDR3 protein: CASSRTHGDQETQYF

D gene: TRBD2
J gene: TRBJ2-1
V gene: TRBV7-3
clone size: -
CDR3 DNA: TGTGCCAGCAGCCCTTTTGTGCGGGAGAGCTCCTACAATGAGCAGTTCTTC
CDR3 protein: CASSPFVRESSYNEQFF

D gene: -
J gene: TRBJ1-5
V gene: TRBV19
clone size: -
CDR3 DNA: TGTGCCAGTAGTACCCGTGTACAATATAGCAATCAGCCCCAGCATTTT
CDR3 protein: CASSTRVQYSNQPQHF

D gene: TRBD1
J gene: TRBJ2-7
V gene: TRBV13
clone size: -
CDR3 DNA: TGTGCCAGCAGCTTACGGGGACAGGGGTACGAGCAGTACTTC
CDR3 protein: CASSLRGQGYEQYF

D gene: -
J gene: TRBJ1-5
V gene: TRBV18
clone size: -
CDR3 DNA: TGTGCCAGCTCACTTCTAGGGGATCAGCCCCAGCATTTT
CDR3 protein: CASSLLGDQPQHF